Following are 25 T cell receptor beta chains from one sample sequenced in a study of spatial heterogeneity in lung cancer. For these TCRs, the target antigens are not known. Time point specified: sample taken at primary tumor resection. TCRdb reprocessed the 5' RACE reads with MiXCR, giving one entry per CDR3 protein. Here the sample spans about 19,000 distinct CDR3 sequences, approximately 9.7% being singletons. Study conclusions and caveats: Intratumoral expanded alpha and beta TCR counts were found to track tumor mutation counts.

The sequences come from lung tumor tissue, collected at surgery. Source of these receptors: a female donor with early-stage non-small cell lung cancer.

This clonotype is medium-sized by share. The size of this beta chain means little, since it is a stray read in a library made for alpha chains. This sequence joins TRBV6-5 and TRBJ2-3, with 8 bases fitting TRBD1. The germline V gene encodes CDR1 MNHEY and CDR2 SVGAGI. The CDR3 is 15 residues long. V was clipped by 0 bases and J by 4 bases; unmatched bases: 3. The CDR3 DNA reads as TGTGCCAGCAGTTACTCGGCAGGGGGCGCAGATACGCAGTATTTT. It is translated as CASSYSAGGADTQYF.

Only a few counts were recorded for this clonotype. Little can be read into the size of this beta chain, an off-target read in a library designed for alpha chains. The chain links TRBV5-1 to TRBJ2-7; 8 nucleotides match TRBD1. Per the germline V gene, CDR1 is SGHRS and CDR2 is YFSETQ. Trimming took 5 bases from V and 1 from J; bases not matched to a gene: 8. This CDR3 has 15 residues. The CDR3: CASRAPGQESYEQYF. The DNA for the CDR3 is TGCGCCAGCAGAGCACCGGGACAGGAGTCCTACGAGCAGTACTTC.

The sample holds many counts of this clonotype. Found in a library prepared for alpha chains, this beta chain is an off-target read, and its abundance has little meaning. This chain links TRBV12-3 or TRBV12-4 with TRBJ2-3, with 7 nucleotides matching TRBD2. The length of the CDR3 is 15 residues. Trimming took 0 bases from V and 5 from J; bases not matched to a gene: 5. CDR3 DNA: TGTGCCAGCAGTTTAGCAAGCGGGGTGGGAGATACGCAGTATTTT. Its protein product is CASSLASGVGDTQYF.

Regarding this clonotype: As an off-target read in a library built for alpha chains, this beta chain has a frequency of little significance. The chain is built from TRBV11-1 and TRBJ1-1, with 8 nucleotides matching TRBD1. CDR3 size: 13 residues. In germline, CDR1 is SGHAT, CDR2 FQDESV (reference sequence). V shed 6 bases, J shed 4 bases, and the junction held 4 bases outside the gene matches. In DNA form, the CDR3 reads TGTGCCAGCAGAGTTACAGGGGGCACTGAAGCTTTCTTT. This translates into CASRVTGGTEAFF.

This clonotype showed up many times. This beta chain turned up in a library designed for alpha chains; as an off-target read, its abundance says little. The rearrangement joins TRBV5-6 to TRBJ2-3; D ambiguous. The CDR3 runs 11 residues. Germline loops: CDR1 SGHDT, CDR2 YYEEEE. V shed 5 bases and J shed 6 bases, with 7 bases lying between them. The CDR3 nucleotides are TGTGCCAGCAGTCATAAGGATACGCAGTATTTT. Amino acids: CASSHKDTQYF.

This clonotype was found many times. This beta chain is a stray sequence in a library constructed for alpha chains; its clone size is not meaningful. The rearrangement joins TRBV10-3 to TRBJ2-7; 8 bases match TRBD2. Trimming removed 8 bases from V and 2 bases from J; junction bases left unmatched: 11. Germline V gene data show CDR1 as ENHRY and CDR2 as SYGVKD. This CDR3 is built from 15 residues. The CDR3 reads CAIREGPAGAYEQYF. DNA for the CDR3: TGTGCCATCCGCGAGGGGCCAGCGGGGGCCTACGAGCAGTACTTC.

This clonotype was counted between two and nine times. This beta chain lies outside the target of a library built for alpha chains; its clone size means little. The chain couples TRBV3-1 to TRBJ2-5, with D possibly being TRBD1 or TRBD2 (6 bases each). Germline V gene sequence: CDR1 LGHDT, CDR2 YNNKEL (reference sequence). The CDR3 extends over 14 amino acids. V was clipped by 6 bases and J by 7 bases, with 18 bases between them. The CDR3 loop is CASSPSTSRGTQYF. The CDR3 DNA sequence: TGTGCCAGCAGTCCATCCACTAGCAGGGGGACCCAGTACTTC.

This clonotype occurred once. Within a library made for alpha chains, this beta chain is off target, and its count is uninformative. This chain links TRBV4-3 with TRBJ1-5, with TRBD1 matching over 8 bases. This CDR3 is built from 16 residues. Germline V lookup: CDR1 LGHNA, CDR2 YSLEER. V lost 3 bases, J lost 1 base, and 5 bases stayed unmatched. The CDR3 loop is CASSQPGQGSNQPQHF. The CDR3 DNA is TGCGCCAGCAGCCAGCCCGGACAGGGAAGCAATCAGCCCCAGCATTTT.

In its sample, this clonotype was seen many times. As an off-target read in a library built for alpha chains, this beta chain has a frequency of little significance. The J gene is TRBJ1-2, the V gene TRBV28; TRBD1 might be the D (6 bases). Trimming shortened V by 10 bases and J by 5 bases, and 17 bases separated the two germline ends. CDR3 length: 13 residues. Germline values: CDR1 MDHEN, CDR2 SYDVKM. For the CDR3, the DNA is TGTGCCACCACCGAGGGGGGGAATTATGGCTACACCTTC. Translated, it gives CATTEGGNYGYTF.

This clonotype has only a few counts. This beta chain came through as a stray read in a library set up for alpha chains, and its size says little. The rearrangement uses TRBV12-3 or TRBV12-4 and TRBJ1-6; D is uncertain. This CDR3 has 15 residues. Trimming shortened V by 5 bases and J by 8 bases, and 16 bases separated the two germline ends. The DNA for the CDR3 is TGTGCCAGCAGTCCCCCGGGCGGAAGGCATTCACCCCTCCACTTT. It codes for CASSPPGGRHSPLHF.

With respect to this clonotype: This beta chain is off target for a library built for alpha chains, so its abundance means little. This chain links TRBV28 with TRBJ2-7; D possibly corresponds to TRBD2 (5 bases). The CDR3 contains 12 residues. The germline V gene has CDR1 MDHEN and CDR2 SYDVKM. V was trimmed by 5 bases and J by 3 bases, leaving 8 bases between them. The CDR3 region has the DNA TGTGCCAGCAGTGGAGGTATCTACGAGCAGTACTTC. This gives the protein CASSGGIYEQYF.

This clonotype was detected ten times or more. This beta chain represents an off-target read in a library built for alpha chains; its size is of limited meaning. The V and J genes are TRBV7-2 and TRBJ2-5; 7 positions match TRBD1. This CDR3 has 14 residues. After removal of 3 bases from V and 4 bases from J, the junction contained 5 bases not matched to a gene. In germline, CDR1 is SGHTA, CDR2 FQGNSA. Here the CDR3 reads CASSFNRGRETQYF. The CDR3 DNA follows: TGTGCCAGCAGCTTCAACAGGGGAAGAGAGACCCAGTACTTC. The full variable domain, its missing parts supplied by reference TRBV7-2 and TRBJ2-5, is GAGVSQSPSNKVTEKGKDVELRCDPISGHTALYWYRQSLGQGLEFLIYFQGNSAPDKSGLPSDRFSAERTGGSVSTLTIQRTQQEDSAVYLCASSFNRGRETQYFGPGTRLLVL.

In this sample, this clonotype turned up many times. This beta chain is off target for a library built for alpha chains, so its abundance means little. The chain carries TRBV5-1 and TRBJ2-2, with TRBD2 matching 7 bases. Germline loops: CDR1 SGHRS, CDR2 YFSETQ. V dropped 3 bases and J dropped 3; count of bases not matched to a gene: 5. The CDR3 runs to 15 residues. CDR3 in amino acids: CASSSGGGDTGELFF. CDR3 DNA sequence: TGCGCCAGCAGCTCGGGCGGGGGTGACACCGGGGAGCTGTTTTTT. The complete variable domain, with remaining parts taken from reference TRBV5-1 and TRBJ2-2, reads KAGVTQTPRYLIKTRGQQVTLSCSPISGHRSVSWYQQTPGQGLQFLFEYFSETQRNKGNFPGRFSGRQFSNSRSEMNVSTLELGDSALYLCASSSGGGDTGELFFGEGSRLTVL.

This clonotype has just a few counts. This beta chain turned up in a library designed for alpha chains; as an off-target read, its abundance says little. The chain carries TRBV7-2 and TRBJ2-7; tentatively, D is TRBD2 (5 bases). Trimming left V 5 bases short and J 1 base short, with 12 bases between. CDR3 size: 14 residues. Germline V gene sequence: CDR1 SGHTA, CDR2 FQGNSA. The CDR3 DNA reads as TGTGCCAGCAGCGGTGACTATTATTCCTACGAGCAGTACTTC. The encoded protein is CASSGDYYSYEQYF.

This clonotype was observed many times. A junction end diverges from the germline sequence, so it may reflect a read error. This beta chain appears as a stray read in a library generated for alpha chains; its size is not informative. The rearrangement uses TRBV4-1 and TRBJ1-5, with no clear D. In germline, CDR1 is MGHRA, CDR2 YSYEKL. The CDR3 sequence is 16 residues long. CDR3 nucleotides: TGCGCCAGCAGCCAAGACCCAGGAAATAGCCATCAGCCCCAGCATTTT. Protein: CASSQDPGNSHQPQHF.

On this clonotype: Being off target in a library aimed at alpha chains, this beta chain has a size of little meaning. The CDR3: CASSAHRGQETQYF. The CDR3 bases are TGTGCCAGTAGTGCCCACAGGGGCCAAGAGACCCAGTACTTC. This chain uses TRBV19 with TRBJ2-5; the match to TRBD1 covers 7 bases. The V segment lost 5 bases and the J segment 1 base; nucleotides outside the gene matches: 4. CDR1 LNHDA and CDR2 SQIVND come from the germline V gene (reference sequence). The CDR3 has 14 amino acids.

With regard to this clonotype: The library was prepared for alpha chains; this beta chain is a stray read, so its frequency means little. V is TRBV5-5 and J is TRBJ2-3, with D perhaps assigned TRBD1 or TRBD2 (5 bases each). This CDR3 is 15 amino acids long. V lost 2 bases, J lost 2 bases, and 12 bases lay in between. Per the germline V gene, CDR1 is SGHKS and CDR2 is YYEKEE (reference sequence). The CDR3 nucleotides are TGTGCCAGCAGCTTCTACTGGGGGTTCACAGATACGCAGTATTTT. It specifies CASSFYWGFTDTQYF.

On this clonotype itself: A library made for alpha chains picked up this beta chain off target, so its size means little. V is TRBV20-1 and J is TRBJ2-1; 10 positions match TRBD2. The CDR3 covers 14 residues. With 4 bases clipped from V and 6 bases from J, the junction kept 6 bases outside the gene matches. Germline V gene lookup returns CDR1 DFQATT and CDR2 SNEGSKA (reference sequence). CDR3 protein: CSAIPSGGPNEQFF. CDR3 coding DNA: TGCAGTGCTATTCCTAGCGGGGGCCCCAATGAGCAGTTCTTC.

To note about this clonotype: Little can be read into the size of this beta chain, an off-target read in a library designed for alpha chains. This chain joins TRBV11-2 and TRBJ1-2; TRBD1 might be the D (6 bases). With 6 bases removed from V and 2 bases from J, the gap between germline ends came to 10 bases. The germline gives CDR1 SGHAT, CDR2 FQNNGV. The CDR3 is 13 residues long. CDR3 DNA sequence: TGTGCCAGCAGTGTGGACAGAAACTATGGCTACACCTTC. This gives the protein CASSVDRNYGYTF.

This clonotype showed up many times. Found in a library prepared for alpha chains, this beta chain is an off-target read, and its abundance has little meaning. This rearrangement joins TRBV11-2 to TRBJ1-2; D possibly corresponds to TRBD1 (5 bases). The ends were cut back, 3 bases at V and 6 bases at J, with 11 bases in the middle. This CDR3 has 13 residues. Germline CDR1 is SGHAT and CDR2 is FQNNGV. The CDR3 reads CASSLRDGDGYTF. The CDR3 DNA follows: TGTGCCAGCAGCTTGAGGGACGGGGATGGCTACACCTTC.

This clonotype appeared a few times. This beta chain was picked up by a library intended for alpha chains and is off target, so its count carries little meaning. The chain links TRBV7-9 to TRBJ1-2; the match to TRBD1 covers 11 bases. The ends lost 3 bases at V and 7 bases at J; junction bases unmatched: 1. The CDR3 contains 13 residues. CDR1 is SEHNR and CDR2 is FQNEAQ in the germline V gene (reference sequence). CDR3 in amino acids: CASSLGTGGGYTF. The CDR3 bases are TGTGCCAGCAGCTTGGGGACAGGGGGTGGCTACACCTTC.

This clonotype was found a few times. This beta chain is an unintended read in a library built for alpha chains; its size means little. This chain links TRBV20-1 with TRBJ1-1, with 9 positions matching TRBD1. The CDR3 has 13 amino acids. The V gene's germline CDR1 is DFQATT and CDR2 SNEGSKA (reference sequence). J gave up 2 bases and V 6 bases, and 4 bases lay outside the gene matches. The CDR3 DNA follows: TGCAGTGCCCCGGGACAGGGTAACACTGAAGCTTTCTTT. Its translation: CSAPGQGNTEAFF.

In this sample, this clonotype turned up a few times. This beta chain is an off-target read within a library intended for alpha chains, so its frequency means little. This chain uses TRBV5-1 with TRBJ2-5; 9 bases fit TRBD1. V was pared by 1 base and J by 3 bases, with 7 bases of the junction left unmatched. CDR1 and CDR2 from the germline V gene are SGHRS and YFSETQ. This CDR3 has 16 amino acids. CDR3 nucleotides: TGCGCCAGCAGCTTGTCGGGGACAGGGTGGGAAGAGACCCAGTACTTC. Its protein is CASSLSGTGWEETQYF.

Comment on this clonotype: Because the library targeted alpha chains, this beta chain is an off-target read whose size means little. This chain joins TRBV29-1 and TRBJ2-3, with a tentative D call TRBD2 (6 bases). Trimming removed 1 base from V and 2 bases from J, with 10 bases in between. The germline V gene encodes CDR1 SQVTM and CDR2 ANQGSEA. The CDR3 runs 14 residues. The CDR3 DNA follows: TGCAGCGTTGAAGTAGCGGTGTACACAGATACGCAGTATTTT. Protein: CSVEVAVYTDTQYF.

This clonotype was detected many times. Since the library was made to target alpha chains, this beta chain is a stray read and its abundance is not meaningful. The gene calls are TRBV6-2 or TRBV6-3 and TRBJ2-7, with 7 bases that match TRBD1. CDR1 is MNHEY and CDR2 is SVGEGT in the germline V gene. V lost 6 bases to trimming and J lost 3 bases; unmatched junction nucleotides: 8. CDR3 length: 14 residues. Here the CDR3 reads CASRRPGGSYEQYF. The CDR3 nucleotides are TGTGCCAGCAGGCGGCCAGGGGGAAGCTACGAGCAGTACTTC.